This T cell receptor beta chain was found in a study of blood T cell repertoires in COVID-19. CDR3 length: 17 amino acids. Per the germline V gene, CDR1 is SGHRS and CDR2 is YFSETQ. J was trimmed by 6 bases and V by 4 bases; bases with no gene match: 7. This clone was observed once. Clones were sequenced by immunoSEQ multiplex PCR, and TCRdb holds only the in-frame ones, with some missing. The sample lists about 270,000 clones, about 87% occurring once. Participants were aged about 18 to 90 years, lived in roughly 23 US areas, and enrolled virtually. The study counted Cohort 3 donors as recovered given two negative PCRs, clearance, or symptom resolution.

The clonotype comes from a woman aged 45-65 years who had recovered from COVID-19. Sequencing was carried out using PBMCs or T cells enriched from blood (not recorded which). The J gene is TRBJ2-1, the V gene TRBV5-1; 16 bases are a match to TRBD2. CDR3 sequence (DNA): TGCGCCAGCAGCCCGGGACTAGCGGGAGGGCCGGGCAATGAGCAGTTCTTC. Translated, it gives CASSPGLAGGPGNEQFF.